This is a list of T cell receptor beta chains from one sample in a study of patients and donors after allogeneic stem cell transplantation. TCRdb processed the RT-PCR reads anew with MiXCR; each CDR3 protein has one entry. The sample lists about 160,000 distinct CDR3 sequences; about a quarter were seen once. The specimen sequenced was blood, either unsorted or a sorted T cell fraction (not recorded which). The receptors were sampled from a human donor who was either an allogeneic HSCT recipient or a stem cell or donor lymphocyte infusion donor (not recorded which). It is not recorded whose cells these are; they may come from a transplant donor. The CDR3 runs from the conserved cysteine through the conserved F or W. The D gene is left open where the match is weak. Not all rows give a size; the values are once, few, many and, for expanded clones, a class.

CDR3	DNA	D	size	V	J
CSAPRGATNEKLFF	TGCAGTGCTCCCAGGGGTGCAACTAATGAAAAACTGTTTTTT	-	-	TRBV20-1	TRBJ1-4
CASFGGFVETQYF	TGCGCCAGCTTTGGAGGGTTTGTGGAGACCCAGTACTTC	-	-	TRBV5-1	TRBJ2-5
CASSFRTDNEQFF	TGCGCCAGCAGCTTTCGGACAGACAATGAGCAGTTCTTC	-	-	TRBV5-1	TRBJ2-1
CASRRGHSAETQYF	TGTGCCAGCAGGCGGGGACATAGCGCCGAGACCCAGTACTTC	-	few	TRBV12-3/TRBV12-4	TRBJ2-5
CASKTLYEQYF	TGTGCCAGTAAAACCCTCTACGAGCAGTACTTC	-	-	TRBV19	TRBJ2-7
CASSPGAGNTEAFF	TGTGCCAGCAGCCCGGGCGCGGGGAACACTGAAGCTTTCTTT	-	few	TRBV7-2	TRBJ1-1
CATSDSYGTVYGYTF	TGTGCCACCAGTGACTCCTACGGGACGGTATATGGCTACACCTTC	-	few	TRBV24-1	TRBJ1-2
CASSLQAKGDTQYF	TGTGCCAGCAGTTTACAAGCGAAGGGGGATACGCAGTATTTT	-	few	TRBV12-3/TRBV12-4	TRBJ2-3
CASSIRGLSTEAFF	TGCGCCAGCAGCATAAGAGGGTTGAGCACTGAAGCTTTCTTT	-	-	TRBV5-1	TRBJ1-1
CSARGPSGEQFF	TGCAGTGCTAGAGGTCCTAGCGGAGAGCAGTTCTTC	TRBD2	-	TRBV20-1	TRBJ2-1
CSVQGYVNQPQHF	TGCAGCGTGCAGGGGTACGTCAATCAGCCCCAGCATTTT	-	-	TRBV29-1	TRBJ1-5
CASVGLAGAKPNTGELFF	TGTGCCAGCGTAGGGCTAGCGGGGGCCAAACCTAACACCGGGGAGCTGTTTTTT	TRBD2	few	TRBV6-5	TRBJ2-2
CASSLFKGGNGYTF	TGTGCCAGCAGTTTATTCAAAGGTGGTAATGGCTACACCTTC	-	-	TRBV12-3/TRBV12-4	TRBJ1-2
CASSATSGRQNEQFF	TGTGCCAGCAGCGCGACTAGCGGGAGGCAAAATGAGCAGTTCTTC	TRBD2	-	TRBV7-9	TRBJ2-1
CSVVYRAGGLYNEQFF	TGCAGCGTTGTATACCGAGCGGGAGGGCTCTACAATGAGCAGTTCTTC	TRBD2	few	TRBV29-1	TRBJ2-1
CASRVLGIMGRLNTEAFF	TGTGCCAGCAGAGTCCTGGGGATTATGGGACGGCTGAACACTGAAGCTTTCTTT	-	-	TRBV27	TRBJ1-1
CASSQVSPTGTDTQYF	TGTGCCAGCAGCCAAGTTAGCCCAACCGGCACAGATACGCAGTATTTT	-	-	TRBV3-1	TRBJ2-3
CASSPHATGGTNQPQHF	TGTGCCAGCAGCCCACACGCGACAGGGGGAACAAATCAGCCCCAGCATTTT	TRBD1	few	TRBV7-6	TRBJ1-5
CSASSGGSNQPQHF	TGCAGTGCCTCCTCGGGGGGCAGTAATCAGCCCCAGCATTTT	-	many	TRBV20-1	TRBJ1-5
CASSPWGSGTQETQYF	TGTGCCAGCAGCCCCTGGGGTAGCGGGACCCAAGAGACCCAGTACTTC	TRBD2	few	TRBV3-1	TRBJ2-5
CASSYSARNTEAFF	TGTGCCAGCAGTTACTCGGCCAGAAACACTGAAGCTTTCTTT	-	-	TRBV6-5	TRBJ1-1
CASSRDSRTDTQYF	TGCGCCAGCAGCCGGGACTCTCGCACAGATACGCAGTATTTT	-	many	TRBV5-1	TRBJ2-3
CASSSGAQAFF	TGTGCCAGCAGTTCAGGGGCCCAGGCCTTCTTC	-	-	TRBV12-3/TRBV12-4	TRBJ2-1
CASGPETGEQFF	TGTGCCAGCGGACCAGAAACAGGTGAGCAGTTCTTC	-	-	TRBV11-1	TRBJ2-1
CASSLLPGPPSTDTQYF	TGTGCCAGCAGCCTCCTCCCTGGGCCGCCAAGCACAGATACGCAGTATTTT	-	-	TRBV7-6	TRBJ2-3
CASSFLGGDYGYTF	TGTGCCAGCAGTTTTCTCGGGGGTGACTATGGCTACACCTTC	-	few	TRBV12-3/TRBV12-4	TRBJ1-2
CAISGDYGTVYYEQYF	TGTGCCATCAGTGGCGACTACGGGACAGTTTATTACGAGCAGTACTTC	TRBD1	-	TRBV10-3	TRBJ2-7
CASSFISYEQYF	TGTGCCAGCAGCTTCATTTCCTACGAGCAGTACTTC	-	few	TRBV7-9	TRBJ2-7
CASSPETGAYEQYF	TGTGCCAGCAGTCCTGAGACAGGCGCCTACGAGCAGTACTTC	-	-	TRBV12-3/TRBV12-4	TRBJ2-7
CSAKRVPYGYTF	TGCAGCGCCAAGAGAGTACCCTATGGCTACACCTTC	-	-	TRBV29-1	TRBJ1-2
CAITRDRGQYEQYF	TGTGCCATCACCCGGGACAGGGGACAATACGAGCAGTACTTC	TRBD1	-	TRBV10-3	TRBJ2-7
CASSLAPARPLHF	TGTGCCAGCAGTTTAGCTCCTGCGCGACCCCTCCACTTT	-	many	TRBV12-3/TRBV12-4	TRBJ1-6
CSAIGASADNYGYTF	TGCAGTGCTATTGGTGCCTCGGCAGATAACTATGGCTACACCTTC	-	few	TRBV20-1	TRBJ1-2
CASSATEPITGELFF	TGTGCCAGCTCCGCGACAGAGCCGATCACCGGGGAGCTGTTTTTT	-	-	TRBV12-3/TRBV12-4	TRBJ2-2
CASSLRADTQYF	TGTGCCAGCAGTTTAAGGGCAGATACGCAGTATTTT	-	-	TRBV6-2/TRBV6-3	TRBJ2-3
CASSLENPIQETQYF	TGTGCCAGCAGCTTAGAAAATCCTATCCAAGAGACCCAGTACTTC	-	once	TRBV7-8	TRBJ2-5
CSARLDLQGGYTF	TGCAGTGCTAGATTGGACCTTCAAGGAGGCTACACCTTC	-	few	TRBV20-1	TRBJ1-2
CASSCVRLAGRWADTQYF	TGTGCCAGCAGCTGTGTGCGGCTAGCGGGGAGGTGGGCAGATACGCAGTATTTT	TRBD2	-	TRBV5-8	TRBJ2-3
CASSLYLSGWTEAFF	TGTGCCAGCAGCTTATATCTATCAGGTTGGACTGAAGCTTTCTTT	-	few	TRBV11-2	TRBJ1-1
CASSLSGGTGELFF	TGTGCCAGCAGCTTATCGGGCGGGACCGGGGAGCTGTTTTTT	-	-	TRBV7-6	TRBJ2-2
CASSHAREYMTDTQYF	TGTGCCAGCAGCCACGCGCGGGAGTATATGACAGATACGCAGTATTTT	TRBD2	-	TRBV3-1	TRBJ2-3
CSAGLAGPYDEQFF	TGCAGTGCCGGGTTAGCGGGCCCATACGATGAGCAGTTCTTC	TRBD2	-	TRBV20-1	TRBJ2-1
CASSSSGTPNYGYTF	TGTGCCAGCAGCTCATCCGGAACCCCTAACTATGGCTACACCTTC	-	-	TRBV13	TRBJ1-2
CASSLEGTVRSPLHF	TGCGCCAGCAGCTTGGAGGGGACAGTGAGGTCACCCCTCCACTTT	TRBD1	many	TRBV5-1	TRBJ1-6
CSARTGQRNSPLHF	TGCAGTGCTAGGACCGGACAGAGGAATTCACCCCTCCACTTT	-	-	TRBV20-1	TRBJ1-6
CSAYNPGTGVPDTQYF	TGCAGTGCCTATAACCCCGGGACAGGGGTCCCAGATACGCAGTATTTT	TRBD1	few	TRBV20-1	TRBJ2-3
CASSLGPGREVNYGYTF	TGCGCCAGCAGCTTGGGTCCAGGGAGGGAAGTAAACTATGGCTACACCTTC	-	few	TRBV5-1	TRBJ1-2
CASTKPAMNTEAFF	TGTGCCAGCACAAAGCCGGCCATGAACACTGAAGCTTTCTTT	-	-	TRBV28	TRBJ1-1
CASSDGGSSGELFF	TGTGCCAGCAGCGACGGGGGTTCGTCCGGGGAGCTGTTTTTT	-	few	TRBV9	TRBJ2-2
CASSAFGGGRRVNTEAFF	TGCGCCAGCAGCGCCTTCGGCGGGGGGCGGCGGGTTAACACTGAAGCTTTCTTT	-	-	TRBV5-1	TRBJ1-1
CASSPFLSAGSEQYF	TGTGCCAGCAGCCCATTTCTCTCAGCGGGTAGCGAGCAGTACTTC	-	-	TRBV9	TRBJ2-7
CASSQGQGTSETQYF	TGTGCCAGCAGCCAAGGACAGGGGACCTCGGAGACCCAGTACTTC	TRBD1	-	TRBV13	TRBJ2-5
CSASWGEHGKLFF	TGCAGTGCTAGTTGGGGAGAACACGGAAAACTGTTTTTT	-	-	TRBV20-1	TRBJ1-4
CSARDRYSTYNEQFF	TGCAGTGCTAGAGATCGGTACAGCACCTACAATGAGCAGTTCTTC	-	-	TRBV20-1	TRBJ2-1
CASSRTGVDYGYTF	TGTGCCAGCAGCCGGACAGGGGTTGACTATGGCTACACCTTC	TRBD1	many	TRBV5-6	TRBJ1-2